Below, 26 T cell receptor beta chains from the same sample are listed, as sequenced in a study of control samples from healthy donors and cancer patients. The repertoire was sequenced with immunoSEQ multiplex PCR; TCRdb's copy has only in-frame clones and lacks some. This table has 160,000 or so clones, just over 95% appearing once. Input material: blood. Receptors originate from a woman in her thirties in good health.

The chain uses TRBV7-3 and TRBJ2-1; 8 bases are a match to TRBD2. The ends lost 2 bases at V and 8 bases at J; junction bases unmatched: 11. This CDR3 is 16 amino acids long. Germline V gene sequence: CDR1 SGHTA, CDR2 FQGTGA. The CDR3 region is CASSLVLSGSRDEQFF. The CDR3 coding sequence is TGTGCCAGCAGCTTAGTACTGAGCGGGAGTAGGGATGAGCAGTTCTTC.

The V gene is TRBV27, the J gene TRBJ1-4, with D unclear. Trimming removed 0 bases from V and 2 bases from J, with 16 bases in between. This CDR3 has 18 residues. Germline V CDR1 and CDR2: MNHEY, SMNVEV (reference sequence). DNA for the CDR3: TGTGCCAGCAGTTTATCATCGTCGGTCTTTGGGACTAATGAAAAACTGTTTTTT. It specifies CASSLSSSVFGTNEKLFF.

The V and J genes are TRBV14 and TRBJ1-2; 9 positions match TRBD1. The CDR3 is made up of 14 amino acids. J was trimmed by 6 bases and V by 4 bases; bases with no gene match: 6. The germline V gene has CDR1 SGHDN and CDR2 FVKESK. CDR3 sequence: CASSLWDRADGYTF. CDR3 nucleotides: TGTGCCAGCAGCCTCTGGGACAGGGCGGATGGCTACACCTTC.

The V call is TRBV19, the J call TRBJ2-7; D is uncertain. V was clipped by 5 bases and J by 1 base, with 15 bases between them. Per germline, CDR1 LNHDA and CDR2 SQIVND (reference sequence). The CDR3 totals 15 residues. In DNA, the CDR3 is TGTGCCAGTAGTGACGGCCCCGGTGGATCCTACGAGCAGTACTTC. Protein sequence: CASSDGPGGSYEQYF. The variable domain in full, with the rest retrieved from reference TRBV19 and TRBJ2-7, is DGGITQSPKYLFRKEGQNVTLSCEQNLNHDAMYWYRQDPGQGLRLIYYSQIVNDFQKGDIAEGYSVSREKKESFPLTVTSAQKNPTAFYLCASSDGPGGSYEQYFGPGTRLTVT.

V is TRBV6-5 and J is TRBJ1-6, with 7 bases that match TRBD1. This CDR3 is built from 14 residues. V shed 5 bases and J 5 bases; nucleotides not matched to a gene: 3. Germline V gene data show CDR1 as MNHEY and CDR2 as SVGAGI. CDR3 DNA sequence: TGTGCCAGCAGTCCCGGACAGGATAATTCACCCCTCCACTTT. Encoded protein: CASSPGQDNSPLHF.

For the CDR3, the DNA is TGCGCCAGCAGCCGACGGTATGAGGCCAGCTCCTACGAGCAGTACTTC. This translates into CASSRRYEASSYEQYF. The J gene is TRBJ2-7, the V gene TRBV4-1; D not resolved. The CDR3 covers 16 residues. Trimming left V 4 bases short and J 0 bases short, with 16 bases between. From germline, CDR1 is MGHRA and CDR2 YSYEKL.

The V and J genes are TRBV4-1 and TRBJ2-1, with a possible D match to TRBD1 (6 bases). Germline V gene sequence: CDR1 MGHRA, CDR2 YSYEKL. The CDR3 consists of 16 residues. Trimming stripped 0 bases from V and 2 bases from J, with 11 bases between. The CDR3 DNA reads as TGCGCCAGCAGCCAAGAGTCAGGGGATACCTACAATGAGCAGTTCTTC. It specifies CASSQESGDTYNEQFF.

A single count supports this clone. The J gene is TRBJ1-6, the V gene TRBV30, with 10 bases lining up with TRBD1. The length of the CDR3 is 14 residues. The trim removed 2 bases at V and 9 bases at J, leaving 4 bases unmatched. From germline, CDR1 is GTSNPN and CDR2 SVGIG (reference sequence). CDR3 sequence (DNA): TGTGCCTGGAGTTCGACAGGGGGCGGTTCACCCCTCCACTTT. The encoded protein is CAWSSTGGGSPLHF.

The chain combines TRBV28 with TRBJ1-4; tentatively, D is TRBD1 (6 bases). The V gene lost 7 bases and the J gene lost 5 bases, with 11 bases spanning the gap. The CDR3 runs to 13 residues. CDR1 and CDR2 from the germline V gene are MDHEN and SYDVKM. CDR3 sequence reads: CASKEQGNEKLFF. DNA for the CDR3: TGTGCCAGCAAGGAACAGGGAAATGAAAAACTGTTTTTT.

The gene calls are TRBV9 and TRBJ2-5, with 9 positions matching TRBD1. The CDR3 loop spans 16 amino acids. V was pared by 4 bases and J by 5 bases, with 12 bases of the junction left unmatched. Per the germline V gene, CDR1 is SGDLS and CDR2 is YYNGEE. The CDR3 sequence is CASSRPGQGVWETQYF. The CDR3 DNA follows: TGTGCCAGCAGCCGCCCGGGACAGGGAGTGTGGGAGACCCAGTACTTC.

J is TRBJ1-5 and V is TRBV2, with unresolved D. Germline values: CDR1 SNHLY, CDR2 FYNNEI. The CDR3 sequence is 15 residues long. The ends were cut back, 0 bases at V and 8 bases at J, with 14 bases in the middle. The CDR3 spells CASSEALRTGKPQHF. In DNA, the CDR3 is TGTGCCAGCAGTGAAGCCCTTCGGACGGGAAAGCCCCAGCATTTT.

The chain employs TRBV3-1 (or the pseudogene TRBV3-2) and TRBJ1-5, with no clear D. The V gene lost 0 bases and the J gene lost 11 bases, with 20 bases spanning the gap. The CDR3 sequence is 16 residues long. The germline V gene has CDR1 LGHDT and CDR2 YNNKEL (reference sequence). Written as DNA, the CDR3 is TGTGCCAGCAGCCAAGATCTTGGAACAGCCATTAGGTCCCAGCATTTT. Translating it yields CASSQDLGTAIRSQHF.

This sequence joins TRBV11-3 and TRBJ2-4; D is unclear. This CDR3 is built from 17 residues. V was shortened by 0 bases and J by 4 bases, with 16 bases between the two germline ends. The germline V gene has CDR1 SGHNT and CDR2 YENEEA. This CDR3 is CASSLEAADYGKNIQYF. CDR3 DNA sequence: TGTGCCAGCAGCTTAGAGGCCGCCGATTACGGGAAAAACATTCAGTACTTC.

The chain recombines TRBV28 with TRBJ1-6, with 9 bases matching TRBD1. V was pared by 6 bases and J by 8 bases, with 8 bases of the junction left unmatched. This CDR3 is built from 15 residues. Germline CDR1 MDHEN, CDR2 SYDVKM. CDR3 protein: CASSPRDRAYSPLHF. The CDR3, as DNA: TGTGCCAGCAGCCCCCGGGACAGGGCCTATTCACCCCTCCACTTT.

V and J are TRBV6-5 and TRBJ1-1; no reliable D call. The CDR3 extends over 13 amino acids. Germline V gene data show CDR1 as MNHEY and CDR2 as SVGAGI. Trimming removed 7 bases from V and 1 base from J, with 10 bases in between. CDR3 nucleotides: TGTGCCAGCACACAATCCCGGAACACTGAAGCTTTCTTT. It specifies CASTQSRNTEAFF.

The chain combines TRBV28 with TRBJ1-2; possibly TRBD1 for D (5 bases). CDR1 is MDHEN and CDR2 is SYDVKM in the germline V gene. The CDR3 consists of 14 residues. V lost 7 bases and J lost 5, with 17 bases in between. The CDR3 DNA sequence: TGTGCCAGCAAGGACACCGATTATGCATATGGCTACACCTTC. Translation gives CASKDTDYAYGYTF.

The sample holds one count of this clone. The chain has TRBV27 and TRBJ2-1; no clear D gene. The CDR3 extends over 14 amino acids. The germline V gene encodes CDR1 MNHEY and CDR2 SMNVEV (reference sequence). Trimming stripped 7 bases from V and 0 bases from J, with 10 bases between. The CDR3 loop is CASTPKYSYNEQFF. DNA of the CDR3: TGTGCCAGCACCCCTAAGTACTCCTACAATGAGCAGTTCTTC.

This sequence joins TRBV11-2 and TRBJ2-1; D remains ambiguous. There are 10 residues in the CDR3. Trimming cost V 0 bases and J 14 bases, with 5 bases left between them. CDR1 and CDR2 from the germline V gene are SGHAT and FQNNGV. CDR3 protein: CASSLDEKFF. The CDR3 DNA reads as TGTGCCAGCAGCTTAGATGAAAAGTTCTTC. Drawing the rest from reference TRBV11-2 and TRBJ2-1, the complete variable domain is EAGVAQSPRYKIIEKRQSVAFWCNPISGHATLYWYQQILGQGPKLLIQFQNNGVVDDSQLPKDRFSAERLKGVDSTLKIQPAKLEDSAVYLCASSLDEKFFGPGTRLTVL.

The chain carries TRBV18 and TRBJ2-1, with D possibly matching TRBD2 (6 bases). Germline CDR1 KGHSH, CDR2 LQKENI. CDR3 length: 16 amino acids. V shed 2 bases and J shed 0 bases, with 11 bases lying between them. The CDR3 protein is CASSPGAGSSYNEQFF. The CDR3 nucleotides read TGTGCCAGCTCACCAGGAGCGGGTAGCTCCTACAATGAGCAGTTCTTC.

The CDR3 spells CASSFYPETQYF. DNA of the CDR3: TGTGCCAGCAGTTTTTACCCAGAGACCCAGTACTTC. The rearrangement joins TRBV25-1 to TRBJ2-5, with D uncertain. Germline V gene lookup returns CDR1 MGHDK and CDR2 SYGVNS. V dropped 5 bases and J dropped 4 bases, with 8 bases sitting between them. This CDR3 has 12 amino acids.

J is TRBJ1-4 and V is TRBV28; D possibly corresponds to TRBD1 (5 bases). V was shortened by 2 bases and J by 7 bases, with 11 bases between the two germline ends. Germline V CDR1 and CDR2: MDHEN, SYDVKM. This CDR3 has 14 residues. CDR3 residues: CASSLRGRVEKLFF. The CDR3 nucleotides read TGTGCCAGCAGTTTAAGGGGCAGGGTTGAAAAACTGTTTTTT.

The V and J genes are TRBV6-6 and TRBJ1-4; TRBD1 aligns across 9 bases. The V gene end was trimmed by 5 bases and the J gene end by 8 bases; junction bases not matched to a gene: 6. The length of the CDR3 is 14 residues. CDR1 is MNHNY, CDR2 SVGAGI, per germline (reference sequence). CDR3 protein: CASSGNRGREKLFF. The CDR3 nucleotides are TGTGCCAGCAGTGGGAACAGGGGGCGGGAAAAACTGTTTTTT.

This clone came up once. The V and J genes are TRBV5-1 and TRBJ1-4; D ambiguous. The germline V gene encodes CDR1 SGHRS and CDR2 YFSETQ. Deletions cut 0 bases from V and 4 bases from J, with 10 bases between. This CDR3 has 15 amino acids. Here the CDR3 DNA reads TGCGCCAGCAGCTTGGTAGGGCAGAGTAATGAAAAACTGTTTTTT. As protein: CASSLVGQSNEKLFF.

This rearrangement joins TRBV15 to TRBJ1-4; TRBD1 is a possible D gene (5 bases). This CDR3 has 13 residues. Germline CDR1 is LNHNV and CDR2 is YYDKDF (reference sequence). The ends were cut back, 7 bases at V and 6 bases at J, with 12 bases in the middle. The CDR3 region is CATKEGLYEKLFF. CDR3 in DNA: TGTGCCACCAAAGAGGGGTTGTATGAAAAACTGTTTTTT. Based on the CDR3 plus reference TRBV15 and TRBJ1-4, the full variable domain is DAMVIQNPRYQVTQFGKPVTLSCSQTLNHNVMYWYQQKSSQAPKLLFHYYDKDFNNEADTPDNFQSRRPNTSFCFLDIRSPGLGDTAMYLCATKEGLYEKLFFGSGTQLSVL.

The chain has TRBV6-5 and TRBJ2-3, with TRBD2 identical over 9 bases. From germline, CDR1 is MNHEY and CDR2 SVGAGI. The V gene end was trimmed by 5 bases and the J gene end by 5 bases; junction bases not matched to a gene: 5. The length of the CDR3 is 14 residues. CDR3 amino acids: CASSNAGGLDTQYF. The CDR3 DNA reads TGTGCCAGCAGTAACGCGGGGGGGCTAGATACGCAGTATTTT.

The chain employs TRBV6-5 and TRBJ1-5; D is uncertain. The germline CDR1 and CDR2 sequences are MNHEY and SVGAGI. The CDR3 consists of 14 residues. V was pared by 5 bases and J by 0 bases, with 8 bases between. In nucleotides, the CDR3 is TGTGCCAGCAGTCCCCAATATAGCAATCAGCCCCAGCATTTT. It is translated as CASSPQYSNQPQHF.